Below are 9 T cell receptor beta chains sequenced from a single sample in a study of T cell clonality in common variable immunodeficiency. TCRdb keeps only in-frame clones here, not all; method: immunoSEQ multiplex PCR. The repertoire consists of 40,000 to 65,000 clones, none detected only once. Sequencing was done on a sample of peripheral blood mononuclear cells. The receptors originated from a person between 18 and 69 years old in good health.

The table lists this clone with many counts. With the read ending 3 residues before the CDR3 end, the germline J gene is used to fill in that end. The J gene is TRBJ2-3, the V gene TRBV30, with a tentative D call TRBD1 (6 bases). Germline-derived CDR1 and CDR2 are GTSNPN and SVGIG (reference sequence). This CDR3 is 14 amino acids long. The CDR3 protein is CAWSPDRNQETQYF. The CDR3 DNA, read in part, is TGTGCCTGGAGTCCCGACAGGAACCAAGAGACG.

This clone was seen ten or more times. The missing CDR3 end, 3 residues past where the read stops, is filled in from the germline J gene. This sequence joins TRBV30 and TRBJ1-6; D is perhaps TRBD1 (5 bases). The CDR3 extends over 17 amino acids. Germline V gene sequence: CDR1 GTSNPN, CDR2 SVGIG (reference sequence). V was pared by 3 bases and J by 6 bases, with 21 bases between. CDR3 amino acids: CAWSGGYGAGFNSPLHF. The sequenced part of the CDR3 DNA is TGTGCCTGGAGCGGGGGTTATGGGGCGGGTTTTAATTCACCC.

Concerning this clone: The read falls 3 residues short of the CDR3 end, and the missing part is taken from the germline J gene. V gene TRBV6-4 combines with J gene TRBJ1-1; D gene unclear. Trimming removed 4 bases from V and 0 bases from J, with 6 bases in between. The CDR3 covers 13 residues. Germline V gene sequence: CDR1 MRHNA, CDR2 SNTAGT. This chain's CDR3 is CASSVLMNTEAFF. The CDR3 DNA, read in part, is TGTGCCAGCAGTGTGTTAATGAACACTGAA.

The sample holds many counts of this clone. The read stops 3 residues short of the end of the CDR3; the missing end is completed from the germline J gene. The V and J genes are TRBV20-1 and TRBJ1-6; 7 bases agree with TRBD1. V was pared by 5 bases and J by 5 bases, with 3 bases of the junction left unmatched. CDR3 length: 13 residues. CDR1 and CDR2 from the germline V gene are DFQATT and SNEGSKA (reference sequence). CDR3 region: CSAWRGHNSPLHF. CDR3 DNA (partial): TGCAGTGCTTGGAGGGGGCATAATTCACCC.

Many counts were recorded for this clone. The read halts 3 residues ahead of the CDR3 end, with the missing end drawn from the germline J gene. The J gene is TRBJ1-2, the V gene TRBV7-3; the match to TRBD1 covers 9 bases. This CDR3 comprises 13 residues. Germline CDR1 reads SGHTA; CDR2 reads FQGTGA. CDR3 residues: CASSFGTGSGYTF. The part of the CDR3 DNA that was read is TGTGCCAGCAGCTTTGGGACAGGGTCGGGC.

This clone was counted ten times or more. The read terminates 3 residues before the CDR3 end, so the remaining end is supplied by the germline J gene. The rearrangement joins TRBV30 to TRBJ2-5; TRBD2 aligns across 7 bases. The CDR3 contains 14 residues. V shed 4 bases and J 4 bases; nucleotides not matched to a gene: 9. Germline CDR1 and CDR2: GTSNPN and SVGIG (reference sequence). The CDR3 DNA, read in part, is TGTGCCTGGAATGATGTGGGAGGGGTAGAGACC. Its translation: CAWNDVGGVET. The whole CDR3 region reads CAWNDVGGVETQYF.

This clone was observed at least ten times. The read stops 3 residues short of the end of the CDR3; the missing end is completed from the germline J gene. V usage is TRBV11-3 and J usage is TRBJ2-1, with 8 bases matching TRBD1. The CDR3 contains 15 residues. The V gene end was trimmed by 0 bases and the J gene end by 4 bases; junction bases not matched to a gene: 2. Per germline, CDR1 SGHNT and CDR2 YENEEA. CDR3: CASSLEGQEYNEQFF. Incomplete CDR3 DNA: TGTGCCAGCAGCTTAGAGGGACAGGAGTACAATGAG.

This clone was found many times. Different DNA sequences within this sample yield the same CDR3. CDR3 bases read: TGTGCCAGCTCACCAAATCTAGAAAACATT. Translation gives CASSPNLENI. The full CDR3 reads CASSPNLENIQYF. J is TRBJ2-4 and V is TRBV18; D not resolved. The read ends 3 residues before the CDR3 terminus; that terminus is restored from the germline J gene. V was trimmed by 2 bases and J by 5 bases, leaving 7 bases between them. The CDR3 is made up of 13 amino acids. CDR1 is KGHSH and CDR2 is LQKENI in the germline V gene.

This clone was detected a few times. The read ends 3 residues shy of where the CDR3 ends; the end is completed using the germline J gene. V and J are TRBV18 and TRBJ1-2; unclear D gene. The V gene lost 6 bases and the J gene lost 0 bases, with 14 bases spanning the gap. Per the germline V gene, CDR1 is KGHSH and CDR2 is LQKENI. The CDR3 extends over 15 amino acids. The CDR3 bases that were read are TGTGCCAGCTCCCCTGTGGGCGTTCCTAACTATGGC. Amino acids: CASSPVGVPNYG. The CDR3 in full is CASSPVGVPNYGYTF.